In its sample, the clone carrying this T cell receptor (beta chain) was seen a few times. The antigen remains unidentified. Amplification of TCR beta CDR3 regions was performed using RNA transcripts as template. The HTBI set primed first-round TCR CDR3 RT-PCR. Using its own MiXCR run on the multiplex PCR reads, TCRdb lists one record per CDR3 protein. Among approximately 300,000 distinct CDR3 sequences listed, about a sixth were seen once. The CDR3 has 14 residues. Trimming shortened V by 1 base and J by 2 bases, and 9 bases separated the two germline ends. Germline V gene data show CDR1 as MNHNS and CDR2 as SASEGT. This record belongs to a study of T cells in Graves' hyperthyroidism and ophthalmopathy. General observations from the study: Separation of ophthalmopathy from stable hyperthyroidism was achieved by a 13 V-J model.

Sequencing was performed on blood. This receptor was obtained from a woman aged 60-75 years with Graves' ophthalmopathy. The chain joins TRBV6-1 to TRBJ2-7; TRBD2 might be the D (6 bases). The CDR3 reads CASSEGGVTYEQYF. CDR3 DNA: TGTGCCAGCAGTGAAGGGGGGGTGACCTACGAGCAGTACTTC.